This is a list of T cell receptor beta chains from one sample in a study of memory CD4+ T cells and cytomegalovirus serostatus. Clones were sequenced by immunoSEQ multiplex PCR, and TCRdb holds only the in-frame ones, with some missing. Of approximately 70,000 clones detected, about 75% appear once; the ten largest clones hold roughly 5%. Sequencing was carried out using memory CD4+ T cells from blood. Source of these receptors: an adult in good health and CMV-seropositive. Both conserved end residues are trimmed from each CDR3. A D gene is named only where the DNA matches it firmly.

J gene | V gene | D gene | CDR3 protein
TRBJ1-5 | TRBV19 | TRBD1 | ASSTGQGRKQPQH
TRBJ2-2 | TRBV27 | TRBD2 | ASSLSLAGAAGELF
TRBJ1-2 | TRBV10-2 | - | ASSEPWGIGYT
TRBJ1-5 | TRBV2 | TRBD1 | ASGENRGGQPQH
TRBJ1-4 | TRBV28 | TRBD1 | ASSPTGGDEKLF
TRBJ1-1 | TRBV5-1 | - | ASSFKRGLVNTEAF
TRBJ2-4 | TRBV4-1 | TRBD1 | ASSQDNSGQGKNIQY
TRBJ2-1 | TRBV27 | TRBD1 | ASSLRSGQGVDEQF
TRBJ1-2 | TRBV5-4 | - | ASSLVGARGYT
TRBJ1-4 | TRBV15 | TRBD1 | ATSRGQGNEKLF
TRBJ2-3 | TRBV7-2 | - | ASSLASGQTGTQY
TRBJ2-3 | TRBV2 | - | ASSYRAGGTDTQY
TRBJ1-1 | TRBV25-1 | TRBD1 | ASGDRGRTEAF
TRBJ1-2 | TRBV7-6 | - | ASRSGPASGGYT
TRBJ2-1 | TRBV11-2 | TRBD2 | ASSWGTSSPSQF
TRBJ2-2 | TRBV4-2 | TRBD2 | ASSGTRDTGELF